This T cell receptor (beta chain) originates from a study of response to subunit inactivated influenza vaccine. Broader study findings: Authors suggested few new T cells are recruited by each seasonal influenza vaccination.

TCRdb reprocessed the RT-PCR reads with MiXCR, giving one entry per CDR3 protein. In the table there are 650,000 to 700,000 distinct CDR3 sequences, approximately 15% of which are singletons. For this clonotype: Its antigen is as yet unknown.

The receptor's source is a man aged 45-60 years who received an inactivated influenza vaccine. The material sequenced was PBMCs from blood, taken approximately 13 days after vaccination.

This chain's CDR3 is CASSEARNNEQYF. CDR3 bases: TGTGCCAGCAGTGAAGCTCGGAACAACGAGCAGTACTTC. This chain connects TRBV6-1 to TRBJ2-7; D is uncertain. The CDR3 is 13 amino acids. V was trimmed by 0 bases and J by 5 bases, leaving 8 bases between them. Germline loops: CDR1 MNHNS, CDR2 SASEGT.